This is a list of T cell receptor beta chains from one sample in a study of T cells in Graves' hyperthyroidism and ophthalmopathy. One entry per CDR3 protein results from TCRdb running MiXCR on the multiplex PCR reads. Here the sample spans 300,000 to 450,000 distinct CDR3 sequences, 25% being singletons. The sequenced material came from blood. The receptors were gathered from a man aged 45-65 years with Graves' hyperthyroidism. Each CDR3 is given with its conserved first and last residue. The D gene is left open where the match is weak. Some rows have no size entry. The others give once, few or many, or a class for an expanded clone.

j_gene | abundance | v_gene | len | d_gene | CDR3aa | CDR3nt
TRBJ2-1 | few | TRBV7-6 | 15 | - | CASSLAGLASGEQFF | TGTGCCAGCAGCTTAGCGGGGCTAGCAAGTGGTGAGCAGTTCTTC
TRBJ2-2 | - | TRBV6-2/TRBV6-3 | 13 | - | CASRAPGSGELFF | TGTGCCAGCAGAGCCCCGGGGAGCGGGGAGCTGTTTTTT
TRBJ2-7 | few | TRBV12-3/TRBV12-4 | 14 | - | CASSSAGAPHEQYF | TGTGCCAGCAGCTCGGCAGGGGCCCCCCACGAGCAGTACTTC
TRBJ2-3 | few | TRBV20-1 | 16 | TRBD2 | CSASTASGSTGDTQYF | TGCAGTGCTTCCACGGCTAGCGGGAGTACGGGAGATACGCAGTATTTT
TRBJ2-1 | many | TRBV7-9 | 14 | - | CASSLAQLAGEQFF | TGTGCCAGCAGCTTAGCGCAACTAGCTGGTGAGCAGTTCTTC
TRBJ2-5 | - | TRBV6-5 | 14 | - | CASSFYRTAETQYF | TGTGCCAGCAGTTTCTATCGGACTGCGGAGACCCAGTACTTC
TRBJ2-1 | many | TRBV3-1 | 13 | - | CASSQGVVSEQFF | TGTGCCAGCAGCCAAGGTGTGGTGAGTGAGCAGTTCTTC
TRBJ2-7 | few | TRBV6-5 | 16 | TRBD2 | CASSYSSGSLSYEQYF | TGTGCCAGCAGTTACTCGAGCGGGAGTCTCTCCTACGAGCAGTACTTC
TRBJ2-2 | - | TRBV28 | 15 | - | CASSLEGPHTGELFF | TGTGCCAGCAGTTTAGAGGGGCCACACACCGGGGAGCTGTTTTTT
TRBJ2-1 | few | TRBV7-6 | 14 | - | CASSPNFSGNEQFF | TGTGCCAGCAGCCCAAATTTTTCCGGGAATGAGCAGTTCTTC
TRBJ1-4 | - | TRBV5-1 | 15 | - | CASSQGRQTNEKLFF | TGCGCCAGCAGCCAGGGACGGCAAACTAATGAAAAACTGTTTTTT
TRBJ2-2 | few | TRBV2 | 17 | TRBD1 | CASKNPGQGRSTGELFF | TGTGCCAGCAAGAACCCCGGACAGGGTCGCAGCACCGGGGAGCTGTTTTTT
TRBJ2-1 | - | TRBV6-4 | 14 | TRBD2 | CAGPGQRDEGEQFF | TGTGCCGGCCCGGGCCAGCGGGATGAGGGTGAGCAGTTCTTC
TRBJ2-2 | - | TRBV7-2 | 14 | - | CASSLGGGLGELFF | TGTGCCAGCAGCTTAGGAGGGGGACTCGGGGAGCTGTTTTTT
TRBJ2-3 | few | TRBV13 | 15 | TRBD2 | CASSPEREGTDTQYF | TGTGCCAGCAGCCCGGAGCGGGAGGGCACAGATACGCAGTATTTT
TRBJ1-1 | - | TRBV4-1 | 15 | - | CASSRRQGFYTEAFF | TGCGCCAGCAGCCGCCGCCAGGGGTTTTACACTGAAGCTTTCTTT
TRBJ1-4 | - | TRBV7-2 | 11 | - | CASSSAEKLFF | TGTGCCAGCAGCAGCGCCGAAAAACTGTTTTTT
TRBJ1-1 | many | TRBV11-2 | 13 | - | CASSPIKGTEAFF | TGTGCCAGCAGTCCTATAAAGGGGACTGAAGCTTTCTTT
TRBJ2-7 | few | TRBV6-1 | 15 | - | CASSEEQGRGYEQYF | TGTGCCAGCAGTGAAGAACAGGGAAGGGGGTACGAGCAGTACTTC
TRBJ2-1 | - | TRBV28 | 14 | TRBD2 | CASSTSGDNNEQFF | TGTGCCAGCAGTACTAGCGGGGACAACAATGAGCAGTTCTTC
TRBJ2-2 | - | TRBV5-1 | 15 | TRBD1 | CASSGTGTNTGELFF | TGCGCCAGCAGCGGGACAGGCACGAACACCGGGGAGCTGTTTTTT
TRBJ1-1 | - | TRBV12-3/TRBV12-4 | 21 | - | CASSYQFRWRSQGMMNTEAFF | TGTGCCAGCAGTTACCAGTTTCGGTGGCGATCGCAGGGAATGATGAACACTGAAGCTTTCTTT
TRBJ2-3 | - | TRBV11-3 | 14 | - | CASSLTSPLDTQYF | TGTGCCAGCAGCTTAACCAGTCCGCTGGATACGCAGTATTTT
TRBJ2-5 | few | TRBV10-3 | 16 | - | CAISDPAWGRQETQYF | TGTGCCATCAGTGACCCAGCTTGGGGCAGACAAGAGACCCAGTACTTC
TRBJ2-1 | few | TRBV7-3 | 13 | TRBD1 | CASSFDRDNEQFF | TGTGCCAGCAGCTTTGACAGGGACAATGAGCAGTTCTTC
TRBJ1-5 | few | TRBV13 | 13 | - | CASSTREGQPQHF | TGTGCCAGCAGCACCCGAGAAGGGCAGCCCCAGCATTTT
TRBJ1-5 | - | TRBV29-1 | 15 | - | CSVAFGITGDQPQHF | TGCAGCGTTGCCTTCGGGATCACTGGGGATCAGCCCCAGCATTTT
TRBJ2-2 | - | TRBV20-1 | 15 | TRBD2 | CSAREASGAWGELFF | TGCAGTGCTAGAGAGGCTAGCGGGGCCTGGGGGGAGCTGTTTTTT
TRBJ2-3 | - | TRBV3-1 | 13 | - | CASSLRAGDTQYF | TGTGCCAGCAGCCTCAGGGCTGGGGATACGCAGTATTTT
TRBJ1-2 | - | TRBV7-2 | 14 | - | CASSSSRGKAGYTF | TGTGCCAGCAGCTCAAGCCGGGGCAAGGCGGGCTACACCTTC
TRBJ1-2 | many | TRBV6-1 | 14 | - | CASSRGGLGYGYTF | TGTGCCAGCAGCCGCGGGGGGTTGGGCTATGGCTACACCTTC
TRBJ2-3 | - | TRBV6-1 | 16 | - | CASSANGRGYTDTQYF | TGTGCCAGCAGTGCCAATGGGCGGGGATACACAGATACGCAGTATTTT
TRBJ2-7 | - | TRBV12-3/TRBV12-4 | 14 | - | CASSLTGARAEQYF | TGTGCCAGCAGTTTAACGGGTGCTCGGGCCGAGCAGTACTTC
TRBJ2-5 | few | TRBV2 | 13 | TRBD2 | CASRFSGRETQYF | TGTGCCAGCAGATTTAGCGGGAGAGAGACCCAGTACTTC
TRBJ2-2 | - | TRBV12-3/TRBV12-4 | 16 | TRBD1 | CASNGPQGAVTGELFF | TGTGCCAGCAATGGGCCCCAGGGGGCAGTCACCGGGGAGCTGTTTTTT
TRBJ2-7 | - | TRBV20-1 | 15 | TRBD1 | CSARQFDRDSYEQYF | TGCAGTGCTAGACAGTTCGACAGGGACTCCTACGAGCAGTACTTC
TRBJ1-2 | few | TRBV9 | 16 | TRBD1 | CASSVTGQGSNYGYTF | TGTGCCAGCAGCGTAACAGGACAGGGAAGTAACTATGGCTACACCTTC
TRBJ2-7 | many | TRBV5-1 | 13 | - | CASSLSGNYEQYF | TGCGCCAGCAGCTTGTCCGGGAACTACGAGCAGTACTTC
TRBJ2-3 | - | TRBV5-5 | 14 | - | CASGLAQGIDTQYF | TGTGCCAGCGGCTTGGCCCAGGGCATAGATACGCAGTATTTT
TRBJ2-6 | - | TRBV7-9 | 16 | - | CASSSPGGAGANVLTF | TGTGCCAGCAGTTCCCCGGGGGGCGCTGGGGCCAACGTCCTGACTTTC
TRBJ1-3 | - | TRBV5-1 | 14 | - | CASSSPGSGNTIYF | TGCGCCAGCAGCTCCCCGGGCTCTGGAAACACCATATATTTT
TRBJ2-3 | many | TRBV28 | 12 | - | CASSPFGDTQYF | TGTGCCAGCAGTCCGTTCGGAGATACGCAGTATTTT
TRBJ2-3 | - | TRBV6-4 | 15 | TRBD2 | CASSVSSGRSDTQYF | TGTGCCAGCAGTGTGAGCAGCGGGAGGTCAGATACGCAGTATTTT
TRBJ2-1 | many | TRBV7-2 | 15 | TRBD1 | CASSWTGGAYNEQFF | TGTGCCAGCAGCTGGACAGGGGGCGCCTACAATGAGCAGTTCTTC
TRBJ2-4 | - | TRBV12-3/TRBV12-4 | 15 | TRBD1 | CASSSTGAPMSIQYF | TGTGCCAGCAGTTCGACAGGGGCCCCGATGAGCATTCAGTACTTC